This TCR beta chain was sequenced during a study of T cells in localized non-small cell lung cancer. Study conclusions and caveats: A median of about 58 of the top 100 tumor clones appeared in adjacent lung, which was paired and uninvolved. Only one tumor region went through sequencing, so heterogeneity may still be there. T cell clonality was highest in uninvolved adjacent lung, above tumor.

Using immunoSEQ multiplex PCR, the repertoire was profiled, and TCRdb retains in-frame clones only, with some absent. This table has tens of thousands of clones, roughly nine tenths appearing once. By sample share, this clone is medium-sized. Its antigen is still unknown. There are 12 residues in the CDR3. Germline V gene data show CDR1 as MNHEY and CDR2 as SMNVEV (reference sequence). The V and J ends lost 8 bases and 2 bases respectively, with 10 bases between them. The sequenced sample was PBMCs, obtained before any cancer treatment. The receptor comes from a man aged 35-69 years with stage II squamous cell lung carcinoma. The chain uses TRBV27 and TRBJ2-7; D ambiguous. The CDR3 DNA reads TGTGCCAGCGGAAAGGGCCCCTACGAGCAGTACTTC. Its protein is CASGKGPYEQYF.